Following are 8 T cell receptor beta chains from one sample sequenced in a study of siplizumab effects on memory and regulatory T cells. Data came from immunoSEQ multiplex PCR; TCRdb stores just in-frame clones and leaves some out. The sample contains some 100,000 clones, roughly 92% of which appear only once. Sequenced: Tregs sorted from blood. The receptors shown here come from a human donor in good health.

The chain recombines TRBV10-1 with TRBJ1-1; D gene uncertain. The CDR3 has 14 residues. CDR1 is WNHNN and CDR2 is SYGVQD in the germline V gene (reference sequence). V was cut by 5 bases and J by 7 bases, with 17 bases left in between. CDR3 DNA: TGCGCCAGCAGTCCGCACGGTGTTCCTAATGAAGCTTTCTTT. It codes for CASSPHGVPNEAFF.

This chain connects TRBV18 to TRBJ1-4, with D possibly being TRBD1 (5 bases). The length of the CDR3 is 16 residues. V gave up 3 bases and J gave up 0 bases, with 11 bases separating them. Germline lookup yields CDR1 KGHSH and CDR2 LQKENI. The chain's CDR3 is CASSPSGPATNEKLFF. Here the CDR3 DNA reads TGTGCCAGCTCACCCTCGGGACCTGCAACTAATGAAAAACTGTTTTTT.

V and J are TRBV6-1 and TRBJ1-1; no clear D. Germline CDR1 and CDR2: MNHNS and SASEGT. This CDR3 comprises 15 residues. The V end was cut by 3 bases, the J end by 4 bases, with 15 bases between. The CDR3 loop reads CASSEPVLYFTEAFF. DNA of the CDR3: TGTGCCAGCAGTGAGCCGGTTCTTTACTTCACTGAAGCTTTCTTT.

This clone was seen only once. The V call is TRBV2, the J call TRBJ2-5; possible D gene TRBD2, 7 bases. V shed 7 bases and J shed 4 bases, with 22 bases lying between them. From germline, CDR1 is SNHLY and CDR2 FYNNEI. This CDR3 has 16 amino acids. This chain's CDR3 is CASKRREPGGSETQYF. As DNA, the CDR3 is TGTGCCAGCAAACGCAGGGAACCGGGGGGCTCAGAGACCCAGTACTTC.

The rearrangement joins TRBV11-2 to TRBJ2-7; 7 bases line up with TRBD2. Trimming removed 2 bases from V and 2 bases from J; junction bases left unmatched: 3. The CDR3 runs to 14 residues. Germline lookup yields CDR1 SGHAT and CDR2 FQNNGV. The CDR3 loop is CASSLTSVTYEQYF. CDR3 DNA sequence: TGTGCCAGCAGCTTAACTAGCGTCACCTACGAGCAGTACTTC. Variable domain in full (rest from reference TRBV11-2 and TRBJ2-7): EAGVAQSPRYKIIEKRQSVAFWCNPISGHATLYWYQQILGQGPKLLIQFQNNGVVDDSQLPKDRFSAERLKGVDSTLKIQPAKLEDSAVYLCASSLTSVTYEQYFGPGTRLTVT.

V usage is TRBV9 and J usage is TRBJ2-6; unclear D gene. The CDR3 spans 17 residues. V shed 4 bases and J shed 0 bases, with 14 bases lying between them. The germline V gene encodes CDR1 SGDLS and CDR2 YYNGEE. The CDR3 reads CASSPIVQFSGANVLTF. The CDR3 DNA is TGTGCCAGCAGCCCGATTGTCCAATTCTCTGGGGCCAACGTCCTGACTTTC.

The chain uses TRBV30 and TRBJ2-4; D possibly corresponds to TRBD1 (5 bases). V gave up 2 bases and J gave up 9 bases, with 20 bases separating them. CDR3 size: 15 residues. The germline V gene has CDR1 GTSNPN and CDR2 SVGIG (reference sequence). The CDR3 sequence is CAWSRRWGRTSIQYF. The CDR3 DNA follows: TGTGCCTGGAGTAGACGGTGGGGTAGGACAAGCATTCAGTACTTC. Full variable domain (outside the CDR3, taken from reference TRBV30 and TRBJ2-4): SQTIHQWPATLVQPVGSPLSLECTVEGTSNPNLYWYRQAAGRGLQLLFYSVGIGQISSEVPQNLSASRPQDRQFILSSKKLLLSDSGFYLCAWSRRWGRTSIQYFGAGTRLSVL.

The rearrangement uses TRBV5-1 and TRBJ2-1, with 7 bases matching TRBD2. Germline loops: CDR1 SGHRS, CDR2 YFSETQ. The CDR3 covers 17 residues. The V gene end was trimmed by 4 bases and the J gene end by 3 bases; junction bases not matched to a gene: 13. CDR3 protein: CASSRISLAEFYNEQFF. The CDR3 bases are TGCGCCAGCAGCCGTATTTCGCTAGCGGAATTCTACAATGAGCAGTTCTTC.